This T cell receptor beta chain was obtained from a study of CD8+CD57+ T cells in acquired aplastic anemia (dated by TCRdb to 2017 to 2018). As for the study more broadly: On average, sorted CD4+ and CD8+ cells yielded about 3 ug of extracted DNA, with a range of about 0.17 to 27.4 ug. Mean read counts for healthy donor samples were 8.5 million to 10.8 million for CD4+ cells and roughly 12 million for CD8+ cells.

Regarding this clonotype: Its antigen is currently not known. No qualities accompany the bases; no much larger clone lies one base away.

In the study, sorted CD4+ and CD8+ blood T cells from patients with severe aplastic anemia and from healthy subjects underwent deep sequencing of TCR repertoires. Ficoll-Paque density gradient centrifugation was used to isolate peripheral blood mononuclear cells. CD4+ and CD8+ T cells were sorted by FACS or magnetic beads before DNA extraction. Study-wide conclusions, independent of this receptor: Between patients and healthy controls, no significant difference in CD8+ Simpson's diversity was found (P=0.060). Roughly 30 CD8+ CDR3 sequences were shared between patients and controls but appeared highly expressed in patients and within their immunodominant clones.

TCR beta VDJ combination and CDR3 sequence profiling used genomic DNA as the template. An Illumina HiSeq 2000 was used for TCR repertoire sequencing. The authors' pipeline ran thus. Repertoires were assessed using TRBV/TRBJ rearrangement plots, CDR3 size and DJ length profiles, and Simpson's diversity index. Whichever DNA sequence was most abundant in the deep sequencing data was defined as the immunodominant clone. CDR3 amino acid sequences were screened for sharing across subjects and were compared with published repertoires and the VDJdb database. Through fastp at Q25 and MiXCR, TCRdb rebuilt clones from the public reads, retaining in-frame beta chains. CDR3 protein duplicates are merged, each entry listing the most common genes and DNA. These V and J calls originate from TCRdb's pipeline instead of the authors' own analysis. Within this sample are about 420,000 distinct CDR3 sequences, with approximately 70% of them counted one time only. Approximately 4% of the sample is in the top ten clones.

The germline V gene (reference sequence) specifies DFQATT as CDR1 and SNEGSKA as CDR2. Reading from cysteine to phenylalanine, the CDR3 counts 12 amino acids. Only CDR3 DNA is held: 36 bases, read in frame from base 1. After removal of 3 bases from V and 8 bases from J, the junction retains 6 bases not matched to a gene. The TCR was taken from a human donor in good health, serving as a control. The rearrangement combines TRBV20-1 with TRBJ1-2, with 7 junctional bases fitting TRBD1. Sequencing was carried out using sorted CD4+, CD8+, or CD8+CD57+ T cells (not recorded which) from PBMCs. DNA sequence: TGCAGTGCTAGGACAGGGCCACTGGGCTACACCTTC. It codes for CSARTGPLGYTF.